This is a list of T cell receptor beta chains from one sample in a study of regulatory and conventional T cells in RAG deficiency. The table came from immunoSEQ multiplex PCR; TCRdb's copy has only in-frame clones and leaves some out. The data show under 25,000 clones, 95% to 97% seen once. The data also belong to a second study, concerning regulatory T cells.

Material: CD25- CD4+ T cells sorted from blood. The source of these receptors is a human donor in good health. CDR3s include the opening cysteine and the closing phenylalanine or tryptophan. A D gene is named only where the DNA matches it firmly. Some rows have no size entry. The others give once, few or many, or a class for an expanded clone.

TRBJ1-4,TRBD1,-,TRBV5-4,CASSFRDRVQNEKLFF,TGTGCCAGCAGCTTCCGGGACAGGGTTCAGAATGAAAAACTGTTTTTT
TRBJ1-2,TRBD1,-,TRBV6-1,CASSEALETGYGYTF,TGTGCCAGCAGTGAAGCGCTTGAGACAGGGTATGGCTACACCTTC
TRBJ2-2,-,-,TRBV7-9,CASSSQGNTGELFF,TGTGCCAGCAGTTCTCAGGGAAACACCGGGGAGCTGTTTTTT
TRBJ1-3,TRBD1,-,TRBV7-2,CASSPEGQGTEGNTIYF,TGTGCCAGCAGCCCAGAGGGACAGGGAACAGAAGGAAACACCATATATTTT
TRBJ2-3,-,-,TRBV7-8,CASSLPGGDTQYF,TGTGCCAGCAGCTTACCAGGGGGGGATACGCAGTATTTT
TRBJ2-7,TRBD2,-,TRBV28,CASTRGVGEQYF,TGTGCCAGCACGCGGGGGGTGGGCGAGCAGTACTTC
TRBJ1-3,-,-,TRBV11-2,CASSLAQGPGNTIYF,TGTGCCAGCAGCTTGGCACAGGGTCCCGGAAACACCATATATTTT
TRBJ1-6,-,-,TRBV5-5,CASSAVGPSSYNSPLHF,TGTGCCAGCAGCGCTGTGGGGCCCAGCTCCTATAATTCACCCCTCCACTTT
TRBJ2-7,-,-,TRBV19,CASRSPSSYEQYF,TGTGCCAGTAGGAGTCCGAGCTCCTACGAGCAGTACTTC
TRBJ2-7,TRBD1,-,TRBV30,CALGDRGYREQYF,TGTGCCTTGGGGGACAGGGGCTATAGAGAGCAGTACTTC
TRBJ1-6,TRBD1,-,TRBV19,CASSMTGVRSPLHF,TGTGCCAGTAGCATGACAGGGGTCCGCTCACCCCTCCACTTT
TRBJ1-5,-,-,TRBV7-9,CASSFQGNQPQHF,TGTGCCAGCAGCTTTCAGGGCAATCAGCCCCAGCATTTT
TRBJ2-5,TRBD2,once,TRBV5-6,CASNLAGGRGEETQYF,TGTGCCAGTAACTTAGCCGGGGGGAGAGGGGAAGAGACCCAGTACTTC
TRBJ1-2,TRBD1,-,TRBV19,CASRIIRRDRGSPNYGYTF,TGTGCCAGTAGGATCATCCGTCGGGACAGGGGAAGTCCCAACTATGGCTACACCTTC
TRBJ1-1,-,-,TRBV7-9,CASSPQAGPTDTEAFF,TGTGCCAGCAGCCCGCAAGCGGGCCCGACAGACACTGAAGCTTTCTTT
TRBJ1-4,TRBD1,-,TRBV5-1,CASSLGTGDFNEKLFF,TGCGCCAGCAGCTTGGGGACAGGGGACTTTAATGAAAAACTGTTTTTT
TRBJ2-7,-,-,TRBV6-1,CASVDPFRSGEQYF,TGTGCCAGCGTCGACCCTTTTCGATCGGGCGAGCAGTACTTC
TRBJ1-2,-,-,TRBV5-5,CASSLQGSINYGYTF,TGTGCCAGCAGCTTGCAGGGTAGTATCAACTATGGCTACACCTTC
TRBJ2-3,-,-,TRBV5-1,CASREGTSPFWDTQYF,TGCGCCAGCCGCGAGGGGACTTCCCCGTTTTGGGATACGCAGTATTTT
TRBJ2-5,TRBD2,-,TRBV19,CASSRTSPETQYF,TGTGCCAGTAGTCGGACTAGCCCAGAGACCCAGTACTTC
TRBJ2-1,-,-,TRBV11-2,CASSSGSYNEQFF,TGTGCCAGCAGCTCCGGCTCCTACAATGAGCAGTTCTTC
TRBJ1-2,-,once,TRBV4-1,CASSQDRGALSYGYTF,TGCGCCAGCAGCCAAGACCGGGGGGCCCTTTCCTATGGCTACACCTTC
TRBJ1-5,-,few,TRBV28,CASSFLPELQPQHF,TGTGCCAGCAGTTTTCTTCCGGAGCTTCAGCCCCAGCATTTT
TRBJ1-6,-,-,TRBV18,CASSPQGQNNSPLHF,TGTGCCAGCTCACCACAGGGGCAGAATAATTCCCCCCTCCACTTT
TRBJ2-3,TRBD2,-,TRBV4-1,CASSQDPSWVAGGQADTQYF,TGCGCCAGCAGCCAAGATCCGTCCTGGGTAGCGGGGGGGCAGGCAGATACGCAGTATTTT
TRBJ1-4,-,-,TRBV30,CAWFGKGGEKLFF,TGTGCCTGGTTTGGGAAAGGAGGTGAAAAACTGTTTTTT
TRBJ1-1,TRBD1,few,TRBV5-6,CASSLVGQGKSEAFF,TGTGCCAGCAGCTTGGTTGGACAGGGGAAGAGTGAAGCTTTCTTT
TRBJ1-3,-,-,TRBV1,CTSSQLAARLYSGNTIYF,TGCACCAGCAGCCAACTGGCCGCCAGACTCTACTCTGGAAACACCATATATTTT
TRBJ2-6,-,-,TRBV28,CASSFLDIRRRVQDRANVLTF,TGTGCCAGCAGTTTTCTGGACATAAGACGGAGGGTTCAGGATCGGGCCAACGTCCTGACTTTC
TRBJ1-2,-,-,TRBV19,CASTNPGTTGANYGYTF,TGTGCCAGTACCAACCCGGGGACGACAGGAGCTAACTATGGCTACACCTTC
TRBJ2-3,TRBD2,-,TRBV6-4,CASSPAGGVDTQYF,TGTGCCAGCAGTCCGGCGGGGGGGGTCGATACGCAGTATTTT
TRBJ1-1,-,-,TRBV30,CAWGRRGTEAFF,TGTGCCTGGGGACGGAGAGGGACTGAAGCTTTCTTT
TRBJ1-1,TRBD1,-,TRBV10-1,CASSDRGKNTEAFF,TGCGCCAGCAGTGACAGGGGGAAGAACACTGAAGCTTTCTTT
TRBJ1-5,TRBD1,-,TRBV7-2,CATGQPNQPQHF,TGTGCCACGGGACAGCCCAATCAGCCCCAGCATTTT
TRBJ1-6,-,-,TRBV1,CTSSQGRVTNSPLHF,TGCACCAGCAGCCAAGGCCGAGTCACCAATTCACCCCTCCACTTT
TRBJ1-2,-,-,TRBV5-1,CASSVGGGVGYGYTF,TGCGCCAGCAGCGTCGGGGGGGGAGTCGGCTATGGCTACACCTTC
TRBJ1-2,TRBD1,-,TRBV18,CASSGTGAVGYTF,TGTGCCAGCTCAGGCACAGGGGCCGTAGGCTACACCTTC
TRBJ1-5,TRBD1,once,TRBV5-1,CASSLGDTGGHQPQHF,TGCGCCAGCAGCTTGGGGGATACAGGGGGCCATCAGCCCCAGCATTTT
TRBJ1-6,-,-,TRBV30,CAWTQKGQGNSPLHF,TGTGCCTGGACCCAGAAGGGTCAGGGTAATTCCCCCCTCCACTTT
TRBJ1-1,-,-,TRBV10-3,CAISENPGLLHTEAFF,TGTGCCATCAGTGAGAACCCAGGGCTTCTGCACACTGAAGCTTTCTTT
TRBJ1-2,TRBD1,-,TRBV28,CASLRGAQDYGYTF,TGTGCCAGCCTCAGGGGGGCCCAAGACTATGGCTACACCTTC
TRBJ2-2,TRBD1,-,TRBV5-5,CASRLLTGAGELFF,TGTGCCAGCAGGTTACTAACAGGGGCCGGGGAGCTGTTTTTT
TRBJ1-5,-,-,TRBV7-3,CASSLKHSQPQHF,TGTGCCAGCAGCTTAAAGCACTCTCAGCCCCAGCATTTT
TRBJ2-1,TRBD1,-,TRBV5-6,CASSLVSGTAYNEQFF,TGTGCCAGCAGCTTGGTGTCGGGGACAGCCTACAATGAGCAGTTCTTC
TRBJ1-1,TRBD1,-,TRBV18,CASSPYLGGQGASDTEAFF,TGTGCCAGCTCACCTTATCTCGGAGGACAGGGGGCGTCGGACACTGAAGCTTTCTTT